This entry is about one T cell receptor (beta chain). These data originate in a study of blood T cell repertoires in COVID-19. In the authors' workflow: From reference gene primer amplification, estimates of nucleated cell counts were derived. The data were produced by immunoSEQ multiplex PCR, yet TCRdb's version contains in-frame clones alone and is incomplete. D and trimming were read from the DNA, whereas the V and J calls and clone size are those reported in that table. The sample includes more than 300,000 clones, 88% of them seen just once. The CDR3 consists of 13 residues. Germline CDR1 is LNHDA and CDR2 is SQIVND (reference sequence). V dropped 7 bases and J dropped 3 bases, with 13 bases sitting between them.

The rearrangement joins TRBV19 to TRBJ2-7, with a possible D match to TRBD1 (6 bases). Sequencing input: peripheral blood. This clonotype was obtained from a woman between 65 and 79 years old with COVID-19, enrolled during active disease. This CDR3 reads CASIGDTDYEQYF. The CDR3 DNA follows: TGTGCCAGTATCGGGGACACCGACTACGAGCAGTACTTC.